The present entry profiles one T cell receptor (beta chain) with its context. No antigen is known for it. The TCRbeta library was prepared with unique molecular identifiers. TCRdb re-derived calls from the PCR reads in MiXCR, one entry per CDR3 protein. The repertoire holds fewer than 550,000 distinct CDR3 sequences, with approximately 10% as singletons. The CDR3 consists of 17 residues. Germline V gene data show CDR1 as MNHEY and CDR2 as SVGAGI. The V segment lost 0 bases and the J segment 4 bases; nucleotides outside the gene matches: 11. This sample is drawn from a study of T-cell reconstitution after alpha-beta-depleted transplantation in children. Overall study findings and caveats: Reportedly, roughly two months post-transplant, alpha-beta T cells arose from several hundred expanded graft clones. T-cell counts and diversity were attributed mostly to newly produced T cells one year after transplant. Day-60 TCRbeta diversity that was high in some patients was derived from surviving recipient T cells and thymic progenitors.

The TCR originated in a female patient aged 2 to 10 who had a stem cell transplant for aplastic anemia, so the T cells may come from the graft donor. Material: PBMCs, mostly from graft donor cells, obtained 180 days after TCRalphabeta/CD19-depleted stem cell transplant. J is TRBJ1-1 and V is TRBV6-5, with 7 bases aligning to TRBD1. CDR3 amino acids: CASSYSMPTGAGTEAFF. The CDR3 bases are TGTGCCAGCAGTTACTCGATGCCTACAGGGGCGGGCACTGAAGCTTTCTTT.